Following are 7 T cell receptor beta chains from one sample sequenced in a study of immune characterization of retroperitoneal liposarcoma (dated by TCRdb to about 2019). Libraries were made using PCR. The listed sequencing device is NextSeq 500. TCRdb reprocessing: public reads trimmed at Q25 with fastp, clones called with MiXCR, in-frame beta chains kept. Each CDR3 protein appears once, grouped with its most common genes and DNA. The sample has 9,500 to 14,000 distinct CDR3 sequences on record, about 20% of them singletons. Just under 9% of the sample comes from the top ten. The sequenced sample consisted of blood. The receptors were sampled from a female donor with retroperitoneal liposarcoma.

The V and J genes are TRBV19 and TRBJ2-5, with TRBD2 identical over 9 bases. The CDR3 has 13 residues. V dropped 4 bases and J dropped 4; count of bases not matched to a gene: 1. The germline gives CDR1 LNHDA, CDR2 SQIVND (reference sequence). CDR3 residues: CASSSGRGETQYF. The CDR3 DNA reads TGTGCCAGTAGTAGCGGGAGGGGAGAGACCCAGTACTTC.

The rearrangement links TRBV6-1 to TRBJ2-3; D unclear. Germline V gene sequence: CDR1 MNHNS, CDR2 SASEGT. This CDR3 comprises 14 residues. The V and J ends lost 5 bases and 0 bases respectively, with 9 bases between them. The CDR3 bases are TGTGCCAGCAGTTTGAGGCCCAGCACAGATACGCAGTATTTT. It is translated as CASSLRPSTDTQYF.

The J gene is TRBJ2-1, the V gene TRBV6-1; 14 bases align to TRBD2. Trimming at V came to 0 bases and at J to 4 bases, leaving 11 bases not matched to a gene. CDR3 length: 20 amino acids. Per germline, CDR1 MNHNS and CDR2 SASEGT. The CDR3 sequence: CASSEAWSGTSGSWYNEQFF. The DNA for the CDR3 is TGTGCCAGCAGTGAAGCTTGGTCCGGGACTAGCGGGAGCTGGTACAATGAGCAGTTCTTC.

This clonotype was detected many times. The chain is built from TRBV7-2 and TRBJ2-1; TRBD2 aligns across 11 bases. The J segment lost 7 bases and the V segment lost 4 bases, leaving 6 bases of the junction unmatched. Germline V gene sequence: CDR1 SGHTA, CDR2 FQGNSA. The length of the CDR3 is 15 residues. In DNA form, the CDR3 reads TGTGCCAGCAGCTATAGCGGGAGGGCCGGGAATGAGCAGTTCTTC. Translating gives CASSYSGRAGNEQFF. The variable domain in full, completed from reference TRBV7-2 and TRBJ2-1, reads GAGVSQSPSNKVTEKGKDVELRCDPISGHTALYWYRQSLGQGLEFLIYFQGNSAPDKSGLPSDRFSAERTGGSVSTLTIQRTQQEDSAVYLCASSYSGRAGNEQFFGPGTRLTVL.

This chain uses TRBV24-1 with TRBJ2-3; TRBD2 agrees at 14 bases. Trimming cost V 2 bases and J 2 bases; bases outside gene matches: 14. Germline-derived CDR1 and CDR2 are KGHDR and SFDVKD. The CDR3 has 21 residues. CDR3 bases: TGTGCCACCAGTGATTCCACCCGACTAGCGGGAGGGCCACGGGACACAGATACGCAGTATTTT. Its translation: CATSDSTRLAGGPRDTDTQYF.

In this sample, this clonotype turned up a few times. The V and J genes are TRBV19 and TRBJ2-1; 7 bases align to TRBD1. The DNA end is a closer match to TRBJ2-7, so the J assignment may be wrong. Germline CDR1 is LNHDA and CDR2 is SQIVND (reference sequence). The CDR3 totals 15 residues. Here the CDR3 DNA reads TGTGCCAGTAGTATTACCAGACAGGGTGGGTACGAGCAGTACTTC. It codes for CASSITRQGGYEQYF.

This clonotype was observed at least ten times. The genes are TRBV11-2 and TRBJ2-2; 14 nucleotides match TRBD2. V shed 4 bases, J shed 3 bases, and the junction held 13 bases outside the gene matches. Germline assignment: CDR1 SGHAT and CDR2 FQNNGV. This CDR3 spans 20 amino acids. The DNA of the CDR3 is TGTGCCAGCAGCTCCCCGCGACTAGCGGGAGGGCCCGGGGACACCGGGGAGCTGTTTTTT. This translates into CASSSPRLAGGPGDTGELFF.